The 3 T cell receptor beta chains presented below share a single source sample, sequenced in a study of metastatic and nonmetastatic thyroid tumors. Every patient underwent thyroid surgery untreated. TCRdb reanalyzed the PCR reads via MiXCR. The sample yields around 52,000 clones, 30% seen once. The sequenced sample was blood. These receptor sequences come from a female donor with papillary thyroid cancer or a benign thyroid nodule (not recorded which). Some clones in this sample may be carry-over from other donors' samples.

This clone was detected only a few times. V gene TRBV28 combines with J gene TRBJ2-7; 7 nucleotides align to TRBD1. Per germline, CDR1 MDHEN and CDR2 SYDVKM. The trim removed 5 bases at V and 0 bases at J, leaving 7 bases unmatched. The CDR3 has 15 amino acids. CDR3 in amino acids: CASSLGTASSYEQYF. CDR3 DNA sequence: TGTGCCAGCAGTCTCGGGACAGCGAGCTCCTACGAGCAGTACTTC.

The chain links TRBV20-1 to TRBJ2-1, with D tentatively TRBD2 (5 bases). The CDR3 is 12 amino acids. V shed 2 bases and J shed 9 bases, with 11 bases lying between them. CDR1 and CDR2 from the germline V gene are DFQATT and SNEGSKA (reference sequence). As DNA, the CDR3 is TGCAGTGCTAGAAAACTAGAAAGTGAGCAGTTCTTC. Its translation is CSARKLESEQFF.

The chain is built from TRBV9 and TRBJ2-1; TRBD2 aligns across 10 bases. The CDR3 has 15 amino acids. The V gene's germline CDR1 is SGDLS and CDR2 YYNGEE. The J segment lost 9 bases and the V segment lost 3 bases, leaving 9 bases of the junction unmatched. The CDR3 loop reads CASSALGSGRTEQFF. The CDR3 DNA is TGTGCCAGCAGCGCCCTGGGTAGCGGGAGGACTGAGCAGTTCTTC.